The clone carrying this TCR beta chain was seen a single time. This specimen comes from a study of blood T cell repertoires in COVID-19. Turning to the study itself: Researchers got acute and convalescent COVID-19 samples from the United States, Italy and Spain.

The germline V gene encodes CDR1 LGHDT and CDR2 YNNKEL (reference sequence). This CDR3 spans 15 amino acids. V lost 4 bases to trimming and J lost 1 base; unmatched junction nucleotides: 4. In the original analysis: Reference gene primer amplification gave nucleated cell count estimates. Profiling relied on immunoSEQ multiplex PCR, and the TCRdb table lists in-frame clones only, not all of them. D and trimming come from the DNA, and the V and J calls and clone size come from that table. The data show roughly 400,000 clones, about 88% seen once. Living in about two dozen US areas, the participants were between roughly 18 and 90 years of age. Cohort assignment relied on participant-reported clinical history.

Sequencing was carried out using PBMCs or T cells enriched from blood (not recorded which). The chain couples TRBV3-1 (or the pseudogene TRBV3-2) to TRBJ1-1; 9 bases line up with TRBD1. This receptor was obtained from a woman aged 18-29 years who had been exposed to COVID-19. The CDR3 here is CASSPWDRANTEAFF. Here the CDR3 DNA reads TGTGCCAGCAGCCCTTGGGACAGGGCGAACACTGAAGCTTTCTTT.